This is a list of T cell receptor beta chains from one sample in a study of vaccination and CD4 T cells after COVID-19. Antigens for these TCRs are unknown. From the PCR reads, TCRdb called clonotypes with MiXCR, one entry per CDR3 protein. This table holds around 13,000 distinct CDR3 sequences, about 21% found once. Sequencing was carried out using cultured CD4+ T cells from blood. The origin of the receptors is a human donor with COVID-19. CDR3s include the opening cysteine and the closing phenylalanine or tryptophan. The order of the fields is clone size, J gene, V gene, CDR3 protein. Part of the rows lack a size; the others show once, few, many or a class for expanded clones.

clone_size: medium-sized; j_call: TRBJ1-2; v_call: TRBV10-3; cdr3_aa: CAISEVGRWSSGYTF
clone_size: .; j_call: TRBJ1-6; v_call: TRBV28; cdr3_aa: CASSSGQGWSPLHF
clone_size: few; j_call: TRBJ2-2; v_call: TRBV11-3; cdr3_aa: CASSSAASNTGELFF
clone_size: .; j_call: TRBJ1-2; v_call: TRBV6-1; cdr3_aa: CASSPPGTGRLLGGYTF
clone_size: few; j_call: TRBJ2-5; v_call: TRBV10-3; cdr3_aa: CAISGDGQETQYF
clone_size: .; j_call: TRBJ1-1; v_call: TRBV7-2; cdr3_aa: CASTKAGGHTEAFF
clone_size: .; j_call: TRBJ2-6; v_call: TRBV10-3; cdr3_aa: CAITRGTGEGSGANVLTF
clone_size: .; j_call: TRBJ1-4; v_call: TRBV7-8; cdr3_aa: CASSSGTLDNEKLFF
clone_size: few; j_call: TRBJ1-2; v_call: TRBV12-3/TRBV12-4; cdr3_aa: CASSLQVGSYGYTF
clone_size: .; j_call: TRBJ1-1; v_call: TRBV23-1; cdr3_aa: CASSPGGGGYLNTEAFF
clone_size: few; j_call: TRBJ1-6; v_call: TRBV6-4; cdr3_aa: CASSAGTENSPLHF
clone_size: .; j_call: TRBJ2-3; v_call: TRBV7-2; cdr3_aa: CASSLVSDTQYF
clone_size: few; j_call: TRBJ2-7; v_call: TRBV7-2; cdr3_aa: CASSFTTGGWAQTYEQYF
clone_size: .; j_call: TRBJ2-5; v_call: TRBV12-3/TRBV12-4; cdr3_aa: CASSSQGFGETQYF
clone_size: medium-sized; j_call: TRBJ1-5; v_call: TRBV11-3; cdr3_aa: CASSPDSNQPQHF
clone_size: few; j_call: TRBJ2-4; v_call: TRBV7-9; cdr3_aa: CASSPGGLAKNIQYF
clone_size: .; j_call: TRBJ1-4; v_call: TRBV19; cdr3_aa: CASSPLGGARYATNEKLFF
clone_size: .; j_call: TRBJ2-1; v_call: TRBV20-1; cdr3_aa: CSAPRGNEQFF
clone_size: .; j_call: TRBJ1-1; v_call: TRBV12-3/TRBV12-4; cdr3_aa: CASTSYDRNTEAFF
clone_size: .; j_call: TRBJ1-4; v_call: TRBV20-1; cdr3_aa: CSALPLQGANEKLFF
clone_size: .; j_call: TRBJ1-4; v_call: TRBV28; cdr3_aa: CASSLGDRANEKLFF
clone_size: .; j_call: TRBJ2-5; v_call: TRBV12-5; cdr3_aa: CASGLPLPQETQYF
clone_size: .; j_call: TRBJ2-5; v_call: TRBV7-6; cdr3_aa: CASSGPGLQETQYF
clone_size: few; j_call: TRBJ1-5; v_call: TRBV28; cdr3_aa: CASSGGRGTYQPQHF
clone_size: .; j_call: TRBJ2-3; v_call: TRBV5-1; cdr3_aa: CASSLTRGGVNTQYF
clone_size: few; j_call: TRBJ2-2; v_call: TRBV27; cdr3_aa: CASSFRTGGIPGELFF
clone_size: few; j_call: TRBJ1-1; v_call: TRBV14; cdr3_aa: CASSQLLSPLDTEAFF
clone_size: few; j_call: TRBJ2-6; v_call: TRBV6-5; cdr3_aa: CASSYSMNSGANVLTF
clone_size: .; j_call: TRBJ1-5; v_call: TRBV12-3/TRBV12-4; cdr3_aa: CASSPRTTGGNQPQHF
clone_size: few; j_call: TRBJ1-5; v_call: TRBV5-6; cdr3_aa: CASSSGLWSNQPQHF
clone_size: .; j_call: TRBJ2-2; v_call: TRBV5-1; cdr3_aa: CASSVTGDTGELFF
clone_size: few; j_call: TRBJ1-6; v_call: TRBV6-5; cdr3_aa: CASSYGTIDNSPLHF
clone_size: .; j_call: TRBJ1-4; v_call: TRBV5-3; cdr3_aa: CARRTDQASEKLFF
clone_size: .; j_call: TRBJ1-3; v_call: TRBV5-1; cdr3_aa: CASSLGTGAGNTIYF
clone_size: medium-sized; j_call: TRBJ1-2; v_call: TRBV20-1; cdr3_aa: CSAREYSSRTVVDGYTF
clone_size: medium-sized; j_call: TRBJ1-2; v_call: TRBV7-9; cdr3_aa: CASRLSPNHGYTF
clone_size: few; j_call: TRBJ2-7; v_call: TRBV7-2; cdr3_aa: CASSFPLSVSSYEQYF
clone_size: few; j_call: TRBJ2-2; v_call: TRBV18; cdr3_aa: CASSPSSGATGELFF
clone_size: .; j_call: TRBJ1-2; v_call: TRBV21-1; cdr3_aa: CARIPSGGSGYTF
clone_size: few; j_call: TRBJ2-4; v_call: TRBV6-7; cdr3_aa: CASRLGSSGGFLAKNIQYF
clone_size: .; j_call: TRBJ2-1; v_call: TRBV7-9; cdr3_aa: CASRRDRGSYNEQFF
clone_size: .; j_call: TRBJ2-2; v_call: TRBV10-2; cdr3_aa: CASRAGTSRTGELFF
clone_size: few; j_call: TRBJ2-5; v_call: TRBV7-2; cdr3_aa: CASTLSSETQYF
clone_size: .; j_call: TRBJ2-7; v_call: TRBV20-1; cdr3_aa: CSARGEYEQYF
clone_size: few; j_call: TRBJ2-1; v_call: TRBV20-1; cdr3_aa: CSATETGTGYNEQFF
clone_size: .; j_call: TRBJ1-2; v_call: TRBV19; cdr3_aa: CASSLRDNYGYTF